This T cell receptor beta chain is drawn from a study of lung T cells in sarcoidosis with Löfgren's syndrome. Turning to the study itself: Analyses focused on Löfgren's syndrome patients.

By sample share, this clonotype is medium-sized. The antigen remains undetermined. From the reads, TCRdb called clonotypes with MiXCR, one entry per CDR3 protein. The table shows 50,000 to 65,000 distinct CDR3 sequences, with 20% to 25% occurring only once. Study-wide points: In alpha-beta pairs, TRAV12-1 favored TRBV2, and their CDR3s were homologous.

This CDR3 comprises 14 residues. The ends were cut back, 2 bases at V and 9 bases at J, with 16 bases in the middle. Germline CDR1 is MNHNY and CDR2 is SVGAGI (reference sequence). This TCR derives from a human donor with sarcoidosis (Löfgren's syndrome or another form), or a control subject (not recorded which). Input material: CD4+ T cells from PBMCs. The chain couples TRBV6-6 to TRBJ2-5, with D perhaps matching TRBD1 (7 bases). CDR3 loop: CASSYRDRTSPQYF. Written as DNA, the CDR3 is TGTGCCAGCAGTTACCGGGACAGAACTAGCCCCCAGTACTTC.